This T cell receptor beta chain originates from a study of blood T cell repertoires in COVID-19. As for the study in general: Acute and convalescent COVID-19 samples came from the United States, Italy and Spain. PBMCs, B-cell-depleted T cells, or T cells were the source of the cDNA or gDNA that made up the material.

In the source study's methods: Reference gene primer amplification gave nucleated cell count estimates. This table comes from immunoSEQ multiplex PCR, and its TCRdb copy is limited to in-frame clones, with some not included. V and J calls and clone size follow that table, whereas D and trimming were derived from the DNA. The table lists 120,000 to 150,000 clones, 80% of them singletons. This clone was observed a handful of times. Trimming took 4 bases from V and 1 from J, leaving 8 bases between them. Germline CDR1 and CDR2: SNHLY and FYNNEI. There are 14 residues in the CDR3. The specimen was peripheral blood. The V call is TRBV2, the J call TRBJ1-3, with D possibly TRBD1 on 5 matching bases. The clonotype comes from a man aged 55 to 70 with active or convalescent COVID-19. This CDR3 is CASSGTLSGNTIYF. The CDR3 bases are TGTGCCAGCAGTGGGACACTATCTGGAAACACCATATATTTT.